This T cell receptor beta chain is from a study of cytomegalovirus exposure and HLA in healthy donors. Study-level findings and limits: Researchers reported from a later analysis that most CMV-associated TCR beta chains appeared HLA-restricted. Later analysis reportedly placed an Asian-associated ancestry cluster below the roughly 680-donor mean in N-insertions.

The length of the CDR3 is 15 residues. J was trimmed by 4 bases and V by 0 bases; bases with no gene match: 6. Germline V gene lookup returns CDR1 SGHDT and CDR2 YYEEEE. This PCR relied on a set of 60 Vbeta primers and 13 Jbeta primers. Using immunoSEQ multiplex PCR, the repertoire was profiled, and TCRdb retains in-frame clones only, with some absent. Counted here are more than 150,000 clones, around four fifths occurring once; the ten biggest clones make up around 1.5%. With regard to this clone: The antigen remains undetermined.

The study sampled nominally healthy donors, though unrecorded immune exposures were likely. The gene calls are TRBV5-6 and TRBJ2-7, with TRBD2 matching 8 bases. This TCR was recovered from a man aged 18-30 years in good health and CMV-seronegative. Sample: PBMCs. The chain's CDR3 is CASSLGPSGQYEQYF. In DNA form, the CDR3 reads TGTGCCAGCAGCTTGGGGCCTAGCGGGCAATACGAGCAGTACTTC. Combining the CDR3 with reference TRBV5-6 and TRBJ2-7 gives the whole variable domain DAGVTQSPTHLIKTRGQQVTLRCSPKSGHDTVSWYQQALGQGPQFIFQYYEEEERQRGNFPDRFSGHQFPNYSSELNVNALLLGDSALYLCASSLGPSGQYEQYFGPGTRLTVT.